This T cell receptor beta chain was found in a study of immune characterization of retroperitoneal liposarcoma. CDR1 MNHEY and CDR2 SMNVEV come from the germline V gene (reference sequence). With 5 bases removed from V and 0 bases from J, the gap between germline ends came to 9 bases. This CDR3 has 14 residues. TCRdb independently ran MiXCR on the PCR reads; one entry per CDR3 protein. There are roughly 9,700 distinct CDR3 sequences in the sample; about 30% occur only once, and 8.5% lies in the top ten. This TCR was recovered from a female donor with retroperitoneal liposarcoma. Sequencing input: tumor tissue. The chain employs TRBV27 and TRBJ2-3; D is ambiguous. CDR3 nucleotides: TGTGCCAGCAGTCAGACTCCGAGCACAGATACGCAGTATTTT. Its translation: CASSQTPSTDTQYF.